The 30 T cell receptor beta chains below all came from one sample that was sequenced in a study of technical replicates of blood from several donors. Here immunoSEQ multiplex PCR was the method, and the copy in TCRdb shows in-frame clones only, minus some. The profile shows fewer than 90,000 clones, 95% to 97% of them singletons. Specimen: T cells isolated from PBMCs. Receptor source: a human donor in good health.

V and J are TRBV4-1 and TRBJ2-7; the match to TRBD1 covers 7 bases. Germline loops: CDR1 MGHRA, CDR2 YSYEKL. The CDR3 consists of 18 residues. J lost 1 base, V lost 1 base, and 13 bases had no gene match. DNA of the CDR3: TGCGCCAGCAGCCAAGGGATCGGGACAGCCATTCCTTCCTACGAGCAGTACTTC. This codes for CASSQGIGTAIPSYEQYF.

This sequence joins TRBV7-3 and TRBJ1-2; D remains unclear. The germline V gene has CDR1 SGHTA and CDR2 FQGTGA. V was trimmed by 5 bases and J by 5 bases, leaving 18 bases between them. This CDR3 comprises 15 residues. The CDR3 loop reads CASSPSGWSRYGYTF. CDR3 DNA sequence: TGTGCCAGCAGCCCATCGGGATGGTCGCGGTATGGCTACACCTTC.

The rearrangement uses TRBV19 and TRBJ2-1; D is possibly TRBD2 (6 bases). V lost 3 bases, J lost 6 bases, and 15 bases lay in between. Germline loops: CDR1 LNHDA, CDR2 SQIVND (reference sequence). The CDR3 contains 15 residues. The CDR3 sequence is CASSMDYSTTNEQFF. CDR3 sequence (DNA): TGTGCCAGTAGTATGGACTACTCGACCACCAATGAGCAGTTCTTC.

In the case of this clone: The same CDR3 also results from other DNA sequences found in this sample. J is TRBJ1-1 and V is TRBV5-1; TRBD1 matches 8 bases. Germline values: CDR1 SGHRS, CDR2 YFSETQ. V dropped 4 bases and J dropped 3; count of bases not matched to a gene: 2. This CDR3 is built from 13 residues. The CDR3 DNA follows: TGCGCCAGCAGCCTACAGGGGGACACTGAAGCTTTCTTT. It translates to CASSLQGDTEAFF.

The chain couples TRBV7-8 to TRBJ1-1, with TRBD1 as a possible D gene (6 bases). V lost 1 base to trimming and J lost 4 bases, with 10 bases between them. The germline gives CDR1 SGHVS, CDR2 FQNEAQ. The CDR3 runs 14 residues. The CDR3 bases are TGTGCCAGCAGCTTAGAGAGGGGGGGCACTGAAGCTTTCTTT. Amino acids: CASSLERGGTEAFF.

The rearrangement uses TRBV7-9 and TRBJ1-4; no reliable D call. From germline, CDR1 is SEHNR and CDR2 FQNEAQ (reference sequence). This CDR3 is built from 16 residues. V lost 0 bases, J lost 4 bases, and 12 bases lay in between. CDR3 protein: CASSLAPLRFNEKLFF. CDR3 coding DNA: TGTGCCAGCAGCTTAGCGCCACTCAGGTTTAATGAAAAACTGTTTTTT.

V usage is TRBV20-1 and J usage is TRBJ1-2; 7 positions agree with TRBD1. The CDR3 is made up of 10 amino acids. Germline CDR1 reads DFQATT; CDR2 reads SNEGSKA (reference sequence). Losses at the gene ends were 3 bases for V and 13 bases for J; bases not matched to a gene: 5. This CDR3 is CSARATGTTF. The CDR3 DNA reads TGCAGTGCTAGGGCGACAGGGACCACCTTC.

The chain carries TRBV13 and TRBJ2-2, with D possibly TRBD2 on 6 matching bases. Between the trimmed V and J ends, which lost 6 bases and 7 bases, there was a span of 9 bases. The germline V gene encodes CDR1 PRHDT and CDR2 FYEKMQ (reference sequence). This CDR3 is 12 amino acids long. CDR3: CASSSGGGELFF. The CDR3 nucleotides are TGTGCCAGCAGTTCCGGGGGCGGGGAGCTGTTTTTT.

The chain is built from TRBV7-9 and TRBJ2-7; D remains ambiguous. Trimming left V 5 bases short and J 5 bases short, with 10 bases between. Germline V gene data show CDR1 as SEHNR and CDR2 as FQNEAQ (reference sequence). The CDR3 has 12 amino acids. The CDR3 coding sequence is TGTGCCAGCAGCCTACGTCCTCACGAGCAGTACTTC. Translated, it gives CASSLRPHEQYF.

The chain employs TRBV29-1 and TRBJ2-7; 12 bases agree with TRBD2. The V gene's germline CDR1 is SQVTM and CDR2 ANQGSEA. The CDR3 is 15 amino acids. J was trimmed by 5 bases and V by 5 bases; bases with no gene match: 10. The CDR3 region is CSVKSLAGGLNEQYF. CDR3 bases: TGCAGCGTTAAATCGCTAGCGGGAGGGCTTAACGAGCAGTACTTC.

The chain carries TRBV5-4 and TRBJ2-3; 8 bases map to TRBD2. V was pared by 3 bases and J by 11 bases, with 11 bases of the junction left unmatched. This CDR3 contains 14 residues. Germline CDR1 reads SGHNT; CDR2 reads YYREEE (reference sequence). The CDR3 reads CASSSNTGGGMQYF. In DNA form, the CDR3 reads TGTGCCAGCAGCTCTAATACCGGCGGGGGGATGCAGTATTTT.

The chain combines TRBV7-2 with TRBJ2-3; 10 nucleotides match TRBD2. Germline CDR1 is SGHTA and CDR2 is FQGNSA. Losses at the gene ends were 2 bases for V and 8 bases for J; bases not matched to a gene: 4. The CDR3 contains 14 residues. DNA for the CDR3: TGTGCCAGCAGCTTACCTAGCGGGGGAGGTACGCAGTATTTT. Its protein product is CASSLPSGGGTQYF.

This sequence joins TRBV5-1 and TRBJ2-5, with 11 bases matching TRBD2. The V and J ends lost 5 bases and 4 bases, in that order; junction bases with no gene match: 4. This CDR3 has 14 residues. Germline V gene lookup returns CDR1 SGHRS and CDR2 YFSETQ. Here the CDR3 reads CASSLSGGVETQYF. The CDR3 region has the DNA TGCGCCAGCAGTCTTAGCGGGGGGGTAGAGACCCAGTACTTC.

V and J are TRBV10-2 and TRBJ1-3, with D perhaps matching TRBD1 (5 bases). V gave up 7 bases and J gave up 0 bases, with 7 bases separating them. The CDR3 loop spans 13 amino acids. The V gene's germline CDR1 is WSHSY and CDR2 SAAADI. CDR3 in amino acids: CASKTVSGNTIYF. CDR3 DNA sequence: TGCGCCAGCAAGACAGTCTCTGGAAACACCATATATTTT.

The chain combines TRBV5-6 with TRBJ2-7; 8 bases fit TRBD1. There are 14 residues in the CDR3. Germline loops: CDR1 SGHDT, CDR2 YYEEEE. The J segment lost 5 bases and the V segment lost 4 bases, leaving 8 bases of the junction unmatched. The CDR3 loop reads CASSGPGQVDEQYF. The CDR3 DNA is TGTGCCAGCAGCGGGCCGGGACAGGTTGACGAGCAGTACTTC.

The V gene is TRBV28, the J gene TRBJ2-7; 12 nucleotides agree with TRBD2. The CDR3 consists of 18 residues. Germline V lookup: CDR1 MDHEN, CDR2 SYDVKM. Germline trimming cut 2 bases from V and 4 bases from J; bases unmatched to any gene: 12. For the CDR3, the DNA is TGTGCCAGCAGTTTAAGGACGCTAGCGGGAGGGCCGGGATACGAGCAGTACTTC. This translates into CASSLRTLAGGPGYEQYF.

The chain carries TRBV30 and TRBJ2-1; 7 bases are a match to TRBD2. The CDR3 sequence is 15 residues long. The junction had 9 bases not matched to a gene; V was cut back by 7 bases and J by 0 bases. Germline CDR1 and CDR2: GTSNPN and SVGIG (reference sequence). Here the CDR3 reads CAFQLGGSSYNEQFF. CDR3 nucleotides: TGTGCCTTTCAGCTGGGGGGGAGCTCCTACAATGAGCAGTTCTTC.

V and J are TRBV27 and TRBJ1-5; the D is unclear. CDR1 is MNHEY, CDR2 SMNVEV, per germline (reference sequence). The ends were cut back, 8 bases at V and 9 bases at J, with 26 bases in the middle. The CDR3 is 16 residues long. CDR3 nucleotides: TGTGCCAGCCGACCTACAAATTACAGTTCCTGGCGGCCCCAGCATTTT. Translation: CASRPTNYSSWRPQHF.

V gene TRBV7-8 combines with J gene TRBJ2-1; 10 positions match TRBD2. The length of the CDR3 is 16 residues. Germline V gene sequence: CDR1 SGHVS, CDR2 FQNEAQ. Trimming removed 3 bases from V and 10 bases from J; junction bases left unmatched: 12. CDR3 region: CASSFSMVAGGVEQFF. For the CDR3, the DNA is TGTGCCAGCAGCTTTAGTATGGTAGCGGGGGGTGTAGAGCAGTTCTTC. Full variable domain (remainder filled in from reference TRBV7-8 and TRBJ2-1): GAGVSQSPRYKVAKRGQDVALRCDPISGHVSLFWYQQALGQGPEFLTYFQNEAQLDKSGLPSDRFFAERPEGSVSTLKIQRTQQEDSAVYLCASSFSMVAGGVEQFFGPGTRLTVL.

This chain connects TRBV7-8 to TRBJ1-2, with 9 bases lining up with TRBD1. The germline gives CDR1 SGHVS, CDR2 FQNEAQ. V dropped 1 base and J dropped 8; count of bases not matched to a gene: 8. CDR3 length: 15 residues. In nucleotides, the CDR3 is TGTGCCAGCAGCTTAGGGACCGGGACAGGGATCGGCTACACCTTC. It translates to CASSLGTGTGIGYTF.

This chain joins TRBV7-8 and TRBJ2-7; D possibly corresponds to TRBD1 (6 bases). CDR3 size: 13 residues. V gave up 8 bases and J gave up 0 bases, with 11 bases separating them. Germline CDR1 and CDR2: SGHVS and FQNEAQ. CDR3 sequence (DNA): TGTGCCAGCGCTCCGGACAGCTCCTACGAGCAGTACTTC. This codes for CASAPDSSYEQYF.

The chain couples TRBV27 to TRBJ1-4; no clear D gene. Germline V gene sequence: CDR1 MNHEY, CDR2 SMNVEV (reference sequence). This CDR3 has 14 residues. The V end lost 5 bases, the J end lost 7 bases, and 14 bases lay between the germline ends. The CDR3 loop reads CASSPLSGGEKLFF. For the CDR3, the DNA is TGTGCCAGCAGTCCGCTATCAGGAGGTGAAAAACTGTTTTTT.

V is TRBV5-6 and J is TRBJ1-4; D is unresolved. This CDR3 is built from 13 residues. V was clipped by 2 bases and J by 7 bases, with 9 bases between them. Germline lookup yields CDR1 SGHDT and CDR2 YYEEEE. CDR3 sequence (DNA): TGTGCCAGCAGCTTCTCGACTCGTGAAAAACTGTTTTTT. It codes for CASSFSTREKLFF.

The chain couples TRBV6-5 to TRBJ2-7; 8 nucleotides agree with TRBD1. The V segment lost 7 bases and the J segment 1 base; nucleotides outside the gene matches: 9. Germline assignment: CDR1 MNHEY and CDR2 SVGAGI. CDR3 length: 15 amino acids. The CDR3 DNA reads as TGTGCCAGCAAACGAGCCGACAGGGGATCCTACGAGCAGTACTTC. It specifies CASKRADRGSYEQYF.

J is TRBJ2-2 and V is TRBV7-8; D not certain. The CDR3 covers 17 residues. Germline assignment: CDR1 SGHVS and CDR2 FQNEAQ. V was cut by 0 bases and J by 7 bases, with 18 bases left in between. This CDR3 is CASSLAGYGKADGELFF. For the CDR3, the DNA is TGTGCCAGCAGCTTAGCCGGGTACGGCAAGGCGGACGGGGAGCTGTTTTTT.

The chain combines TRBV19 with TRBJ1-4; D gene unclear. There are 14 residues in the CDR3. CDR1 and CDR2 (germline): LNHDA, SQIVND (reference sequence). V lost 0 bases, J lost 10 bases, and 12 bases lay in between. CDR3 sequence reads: CASSIDLFPGKLFF. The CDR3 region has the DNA TGTGCCAGTAGTATAGATCTATTTCCTGGAAAACTGTTTTTT.

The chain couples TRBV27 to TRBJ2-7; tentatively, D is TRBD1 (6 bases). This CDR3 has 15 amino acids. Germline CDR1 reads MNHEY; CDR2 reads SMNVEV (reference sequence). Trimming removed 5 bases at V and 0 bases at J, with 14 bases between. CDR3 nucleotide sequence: TGTGCCAGCAGTCCAGGACAGCAGTCCTCCTACGAGCAGTACTTC. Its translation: CASSPGQQSSYEQYF.

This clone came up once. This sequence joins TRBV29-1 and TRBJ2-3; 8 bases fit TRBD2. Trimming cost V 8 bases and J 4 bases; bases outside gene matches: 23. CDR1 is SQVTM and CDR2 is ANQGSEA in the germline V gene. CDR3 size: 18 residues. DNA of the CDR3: TGCAGCCACACATTATTGTCCTGGCGGGAGGCGGGCGCAGATACGCAGTATTTT. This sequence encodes CSHTLLSWREAGADTQYF.

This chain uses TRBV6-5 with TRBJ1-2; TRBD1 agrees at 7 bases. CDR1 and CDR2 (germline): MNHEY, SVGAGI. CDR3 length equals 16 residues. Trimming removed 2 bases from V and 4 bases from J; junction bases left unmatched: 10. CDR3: CASSYRGQAALYGYTF. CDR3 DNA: TGTGCCAGCAGTTACCGTGGACAGGCCGCCCTCTATGGCTACACCTTC.

In nucleotides, the CDR3 is TGTGCCAGCAGTGATACCAGACAGGGGATTCCCTCTGAAGCTTTCTTT. Amino acids: CASSDTRQGIPSEAFF. The chain combines TRBV6-4 with TRBJ1-1, with 8 bases matching TRBD1. Germline trimming cut 3 bases from V and 6 bases from J; bases unmatched to any gene: 12. This CDR3 has 16 residues. CDR1 and CDR2 (germline): MRHNA, SNTAGT.